This note documents a single T cell receptor beta chain sequence. These data originate in a study of blood T cell repertoires in COVID-19. V lost 4 bases and J 0 bases, leaving 19 bases between the germline ends. Germline V CDR1 and CDR2: MNHNS, SASEGT. CDR3 length equals 18 residues. Only in-frame clones appear in the TCRdb table, and some are missing; sequencing was by immunoSEQ multiplex PCR. The repertoire holds over 150,000 clones, 65% to 80% seen once, with roughly 8.3% in the top ten. The specimen sequenced was peripheral blood. The origin of this receptor is a man aged 55 to 70 with acute or convalescent COVID-19. The chain joins TRBV6-1 to TRBJ2-1, with D tentatively TRBD2 (5 bases). The CDR3 loop reads CASSAGWITGSSYNEQFF. CDR3 sequence (DNA): TGTGCCAGCAGTGCAGGCTGGATTACTGGGAGCTCCTACAATGAGCAGTTCTTC.